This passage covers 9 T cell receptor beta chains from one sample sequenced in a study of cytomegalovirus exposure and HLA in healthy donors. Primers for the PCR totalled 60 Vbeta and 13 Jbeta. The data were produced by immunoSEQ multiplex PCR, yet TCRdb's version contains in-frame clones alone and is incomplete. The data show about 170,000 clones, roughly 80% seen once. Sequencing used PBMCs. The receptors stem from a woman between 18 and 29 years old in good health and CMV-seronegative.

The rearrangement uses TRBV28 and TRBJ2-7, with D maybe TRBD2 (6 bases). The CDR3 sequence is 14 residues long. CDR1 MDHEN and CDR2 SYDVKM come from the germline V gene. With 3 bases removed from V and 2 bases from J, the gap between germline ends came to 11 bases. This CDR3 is CASSLGGSAYEQYF. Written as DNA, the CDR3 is TGTGCCAGCAGTTTGGGGGGATCCGCCTACGAGCAGTACTTC. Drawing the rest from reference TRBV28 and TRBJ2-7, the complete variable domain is DVKVTQSSRYLVKRTGEKVFLECVQDMDHENMFWYRQDPGLGLRLIYFSYDVKMKEKGDIPEGYSVSREKKERFSLILESASTNQTSMYLCASSLGGSAYEQYFGPGTRLTVT.

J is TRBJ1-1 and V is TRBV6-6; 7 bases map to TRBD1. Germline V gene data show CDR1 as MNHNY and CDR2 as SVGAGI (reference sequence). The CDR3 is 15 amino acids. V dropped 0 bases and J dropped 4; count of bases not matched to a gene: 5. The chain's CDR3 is CASSYSNRGTTEAFF. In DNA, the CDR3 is TGTGCCAGCAGTTACTCCAACAGGGGTACCACTGAAGCTTTCTTT.

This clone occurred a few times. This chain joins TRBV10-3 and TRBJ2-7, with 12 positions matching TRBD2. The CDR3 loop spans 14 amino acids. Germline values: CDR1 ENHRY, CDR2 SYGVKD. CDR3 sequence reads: CSRTSGTPLREQYF. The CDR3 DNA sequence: TGTTCCAGGACTAGCGGGACCCCTCTACGAGAGCAGTACTTC.

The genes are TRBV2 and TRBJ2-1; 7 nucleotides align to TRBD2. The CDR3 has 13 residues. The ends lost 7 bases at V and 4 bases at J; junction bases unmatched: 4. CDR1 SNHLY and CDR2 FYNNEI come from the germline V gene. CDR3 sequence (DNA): TGTGCCAGCAAAACTAGCGATTACAATGAGCAGTTCTTC. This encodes CASKTSDYNEQFF.

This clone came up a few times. This CDR3 is CASRSQGLSNYGYTF. The CDR3 nucleotides are TGTGCCAGCAGGTCACAGGGGCTTTCTAACTATGGCTACACCTTC. This sequence joins TRBV2 and TRBJ1-2, with 7 bases matching TRBD1. The length of the CDR3 is 15 residues. J lost 0 bases, V lost 6 bases, and 7 bases had no gene match. Germline CDR1 and CDR2: SNHLY and FYNNEI.

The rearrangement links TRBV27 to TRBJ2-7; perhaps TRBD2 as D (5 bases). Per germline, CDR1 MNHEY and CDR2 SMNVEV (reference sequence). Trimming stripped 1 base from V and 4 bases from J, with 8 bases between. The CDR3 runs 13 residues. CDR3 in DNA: TGTGCCAGCAGTTTATACGGCGGGTACGAGCAGTACTTC. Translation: CASSLYGGYEQYF.

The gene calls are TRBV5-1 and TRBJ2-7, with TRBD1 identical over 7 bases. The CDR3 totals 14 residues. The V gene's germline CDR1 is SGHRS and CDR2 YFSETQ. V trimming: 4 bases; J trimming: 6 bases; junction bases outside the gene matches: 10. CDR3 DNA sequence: TGCGCCAGCAGCGCACGGGACAGCCGTGGCGAGCAGTACTTC. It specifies CASSARDSRGEQYF. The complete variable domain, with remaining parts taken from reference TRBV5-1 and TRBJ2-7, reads KAGVTQTPRYLIKTRGQQVTLSCSPISGHRSVSWYQQTPGQGLQFLFEYFSETQRNKGNFPGRFSGRQFSNSRSEMNVSTLELGDSALYLCASSARDSRGEQYFGPGTRLTVT.

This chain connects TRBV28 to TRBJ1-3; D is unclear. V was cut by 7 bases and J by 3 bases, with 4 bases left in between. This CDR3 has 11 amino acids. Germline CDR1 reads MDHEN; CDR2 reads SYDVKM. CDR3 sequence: CASILGNTIYF. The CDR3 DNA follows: TGTGCCAGCATACTTGGAAACACCATATATTTT.

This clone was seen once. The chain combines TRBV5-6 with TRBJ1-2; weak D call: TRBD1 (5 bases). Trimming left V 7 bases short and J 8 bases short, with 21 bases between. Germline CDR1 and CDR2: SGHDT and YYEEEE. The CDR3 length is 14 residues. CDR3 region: CASGRWGRERGYTF. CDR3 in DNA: TGTGCCAGCGGGAGATGGGGGAGGGAAAGAGGCTACACCTTC. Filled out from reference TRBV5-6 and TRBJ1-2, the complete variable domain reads DAGVTQSPTHLIKTRGQQVTLRCSPKSGHDTVSWYQQALGQGPQFIFQYYEEEERQRGNFPDRFSGHQFPNYSSELNVNALLLGDSALYLCASGRWGRERGYTFGSGTRLTVV.